Described below is a single T cell receptor beta chain sequence and its context. There are 14 residues in the CDR3. The V gene's germline CDR1 is MDHEN and CDR2 SYDVKM. V lost 8 bases, J lost 5 bases, and 7 bases stayed unmatched. Recovered status in Cohort 3 required two negative PCRs, clearance, or symptom resolution. The sample comes from a study of blood T cell repertoires in COVID-19. Study in general: Collection of acute and convalescent COVID-19 samples took place in the United States, Italy and Spain. T cells, B-cell-depleted T cells, or PBMCs provided the cDNA or gDNA that served as material.

As originally analysed: It was from reference gene primer amplification that nucleated cell counts were estimated. Libraries were prepared by immunoSEQ multiplex PCR; TCRdb keeps only in-frame clonotypes and omits some of them. That table supplies the V and J calls and clone size; D and trimming were determined from the DNA. In the table there are 110,000 to 150,000 clones, around 87% of which are singletons. The V and J genes are TRBV28 and TRBJ2-7; 12 bases align to TRBD1. Sequenced input: PBMCs or T cells enriched from blood (not recorded which). This TCR derives from a man between 60 and 70 years old who had recovered from COVID-19. CDR3 sequence reads: CASLPGQGANEQYF. The CDR3 coding sequence is TGTGCCAGCTTACCGGGACAGGGGGCGAACGAGCAGTACTTC.